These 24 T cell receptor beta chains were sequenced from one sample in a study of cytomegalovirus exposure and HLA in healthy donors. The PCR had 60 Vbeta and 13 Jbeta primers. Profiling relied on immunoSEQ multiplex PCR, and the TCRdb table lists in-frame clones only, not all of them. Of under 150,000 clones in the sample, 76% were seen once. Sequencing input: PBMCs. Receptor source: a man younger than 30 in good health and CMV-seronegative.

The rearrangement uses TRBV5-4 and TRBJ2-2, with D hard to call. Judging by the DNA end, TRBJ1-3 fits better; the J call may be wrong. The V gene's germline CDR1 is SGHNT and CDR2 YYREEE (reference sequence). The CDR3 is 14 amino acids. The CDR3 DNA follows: TGTGCCAGCAGCCTCGGTGGGCCTGGAAACACCATATATTTT. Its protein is CASSLGGPGNTIYF.

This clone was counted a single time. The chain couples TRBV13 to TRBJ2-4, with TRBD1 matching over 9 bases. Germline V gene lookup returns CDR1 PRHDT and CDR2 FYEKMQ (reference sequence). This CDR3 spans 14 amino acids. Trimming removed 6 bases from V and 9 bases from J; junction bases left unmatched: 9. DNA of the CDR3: TGTGCCAGCAGAAGAGGGGGGGACAGGGTCATTCAGTACTTC. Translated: CASRRGGDRVIQYF.

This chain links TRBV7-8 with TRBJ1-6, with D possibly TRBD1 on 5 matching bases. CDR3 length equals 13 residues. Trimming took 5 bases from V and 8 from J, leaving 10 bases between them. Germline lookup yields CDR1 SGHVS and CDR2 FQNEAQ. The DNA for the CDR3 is TGTGCCAGCAGCCAACAGGAGTATTCACCCCTCCACTTT. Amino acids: CASSQQEYSPLHF.

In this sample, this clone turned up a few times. DNA for the CDR3: TGCGCCAGCGGACCCCAGGGGGCGGGTGAAAAACTGTTTTTT. As protein: CASGPQGAGEKLFF. The rearrangement uses TRBV5-1 and TRBJ1-4; 8 nucleotides align to TRBD1. J was trimmed by 7 bases and V by 7 bases; bases with no gene match: 9. Looked up from germline, CDR1 is SGHRS and CDR2 is YFSETQ. The length of the CDR3 is 14 residues.

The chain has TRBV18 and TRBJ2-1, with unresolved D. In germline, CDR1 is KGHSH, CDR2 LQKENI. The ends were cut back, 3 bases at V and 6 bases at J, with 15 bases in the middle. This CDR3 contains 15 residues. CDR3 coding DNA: TGTGCCAGCTCACCCGGTCGGGTCCCCAGCAATGAGCAGTTCTTC. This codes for CASSPGRVPSNEQFF.

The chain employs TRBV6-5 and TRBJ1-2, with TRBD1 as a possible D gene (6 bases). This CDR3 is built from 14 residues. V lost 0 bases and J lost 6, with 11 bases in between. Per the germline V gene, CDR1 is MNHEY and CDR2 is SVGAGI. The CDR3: CASSYSSRGHGYTF. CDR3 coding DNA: TGTGCCAGCAGTTACTCGAGCAGGGGCCATGGCTACACCTTC.

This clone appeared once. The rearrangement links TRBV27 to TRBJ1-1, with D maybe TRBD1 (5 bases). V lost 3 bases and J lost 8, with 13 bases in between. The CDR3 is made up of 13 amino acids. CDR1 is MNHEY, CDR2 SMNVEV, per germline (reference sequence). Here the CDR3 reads CASSFSDAGEAFF. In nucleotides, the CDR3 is TGTGCCAGCAGTTTTTCGGATGCAGGGGAAGCTTTCTTT.

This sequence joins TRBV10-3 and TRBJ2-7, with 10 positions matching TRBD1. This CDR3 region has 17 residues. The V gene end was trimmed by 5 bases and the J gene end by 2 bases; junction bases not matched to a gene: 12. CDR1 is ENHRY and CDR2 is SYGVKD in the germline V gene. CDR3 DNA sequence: TGTGCCATCAGTCAGGACCCGGGACAGGGGTACACCTACGAGCAGTACTTC. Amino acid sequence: CAISQDPGQGYTYEQYF.

CDR3 region: CAISDNSQETQYF. The CDR3, as DNA: TGTGCCATCAGTGATAACAGCCAAGAGACCCAGTACTTC. The genes are TRBV10-3 and TRBJ2-5; D is unclear. This CDR3 is built from 13 residues. The V gene lost 3 bases and the J gene lost 1 base, with 6 bases spanning the gap. Germline CDR1 is ENHRY and CDR2 is SYGVKD.

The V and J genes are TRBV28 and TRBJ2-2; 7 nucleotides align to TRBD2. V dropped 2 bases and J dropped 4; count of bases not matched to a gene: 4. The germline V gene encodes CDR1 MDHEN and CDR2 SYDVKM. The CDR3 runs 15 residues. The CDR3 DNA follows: TGTGCCAGCAGTTTAGCGGGAGCGGGCACCGGGGAGCTGTTTTTT. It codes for CASSLAGAGTGELFF.

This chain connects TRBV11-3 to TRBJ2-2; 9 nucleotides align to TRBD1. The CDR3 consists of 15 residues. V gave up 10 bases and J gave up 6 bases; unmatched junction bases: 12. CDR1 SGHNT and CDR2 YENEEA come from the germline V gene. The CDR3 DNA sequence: TGTGCCATCACCAAGGGACAGGGTCGTTCCGGGGAGCTGTTTTTT. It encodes CAITKGQGRSGELFF.

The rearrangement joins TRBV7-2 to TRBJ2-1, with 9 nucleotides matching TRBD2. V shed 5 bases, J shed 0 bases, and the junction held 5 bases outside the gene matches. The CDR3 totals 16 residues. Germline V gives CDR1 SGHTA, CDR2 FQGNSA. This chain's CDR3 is CASSITSGYSYNEQFF. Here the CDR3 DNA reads TGTGCCAGCAGCATCACTAGCGGGTACTCCTACAATGAGCAGTTCTTC. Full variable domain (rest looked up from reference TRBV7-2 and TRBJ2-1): GAGVSQSPSNKVTEKGKDVELRCDPISGHTALYWYRQSLGQGLEFLIYFQGNSAPDKSGLPSDRFSAERTGGSVSTLTIQRTQQEDSAVYLCASSITSGYSYNEQFFGPGTRLTVL.

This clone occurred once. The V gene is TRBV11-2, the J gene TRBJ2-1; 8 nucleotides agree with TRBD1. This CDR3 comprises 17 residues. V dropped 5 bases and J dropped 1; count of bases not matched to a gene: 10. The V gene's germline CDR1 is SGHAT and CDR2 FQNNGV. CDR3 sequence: CASSGPGQALSYNEQFF. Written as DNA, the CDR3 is TGTGCCAGCAGCGGGCCGGGACAGGCCCTATCCTACAATGAGCAGTTCTTC. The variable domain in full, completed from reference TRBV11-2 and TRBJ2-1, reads EAGVAQSPRYKIIEKRQSVAFWCNPISGHATLYWYQQILGQGPKLLIQFQNNGVVDDSQLPKDRFSAERLKGVDSTLKIQPAKLEDSAVYLCASSGPGQALSYNEQFFGPGTRLTVL.

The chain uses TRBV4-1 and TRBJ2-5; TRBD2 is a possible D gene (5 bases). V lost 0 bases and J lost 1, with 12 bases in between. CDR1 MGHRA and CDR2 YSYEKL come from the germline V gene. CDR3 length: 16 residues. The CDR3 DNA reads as TGCGCCAGCAGCCAAGATCCACGAGGGAGCCAAGAGACCCAGTACTTC. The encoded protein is CASSQDPRGSQETQYF.

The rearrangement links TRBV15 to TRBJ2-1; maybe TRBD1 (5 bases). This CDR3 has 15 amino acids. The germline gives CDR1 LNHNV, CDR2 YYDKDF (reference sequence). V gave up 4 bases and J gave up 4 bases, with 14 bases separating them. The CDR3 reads CATSIHGAVYNEQFF. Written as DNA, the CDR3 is TGTGCCACCAGCATTCATGGGGCAGTATACAATGAGCAGTTCTTC.

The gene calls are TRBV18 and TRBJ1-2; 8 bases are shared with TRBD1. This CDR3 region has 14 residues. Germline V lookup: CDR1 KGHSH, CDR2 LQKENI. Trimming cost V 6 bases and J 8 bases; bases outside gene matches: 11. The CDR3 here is CASSQDRGSGGYTF. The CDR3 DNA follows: TGTGCCAGCTCCCAAGACAGGGGATCTGGGGGCTACACCTTC.

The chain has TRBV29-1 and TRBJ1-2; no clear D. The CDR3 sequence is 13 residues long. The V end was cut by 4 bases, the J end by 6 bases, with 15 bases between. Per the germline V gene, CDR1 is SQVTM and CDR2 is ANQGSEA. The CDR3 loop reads CSVGVRATDGYTF. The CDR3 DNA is TGCAGCGTTGGGGTTCGAGCGACGGATGGCTACACCTTC. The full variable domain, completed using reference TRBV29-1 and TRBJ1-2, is SAVISQKPSRDICQRGTSLTIQCQVDSQVTMMFWYRQQPGQSLTLIATANQGSEATYESGFVIDKFPISRPNLTFSTLTVSNMSPEDSSIYLCSVGVRATDGYTFGSGTRLTVV.

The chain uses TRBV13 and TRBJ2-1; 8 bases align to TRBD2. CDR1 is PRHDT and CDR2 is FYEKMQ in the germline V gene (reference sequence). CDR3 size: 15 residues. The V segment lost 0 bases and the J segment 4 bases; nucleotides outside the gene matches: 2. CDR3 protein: CASSLGGGAYNEQFF. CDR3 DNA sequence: TGTGCCAGCAGCTTAGGCGGGGGGGCGTACAATGAGCAGTTCTTC.

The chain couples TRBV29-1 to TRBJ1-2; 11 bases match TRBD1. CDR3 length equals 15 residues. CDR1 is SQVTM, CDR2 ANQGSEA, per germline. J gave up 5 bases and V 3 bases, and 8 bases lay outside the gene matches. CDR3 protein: CSVEGRTGGEYGYTF. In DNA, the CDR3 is TGCAGCGTTGAGGGACGGACAGGGGGCGAGTATGGCTACACCTTC. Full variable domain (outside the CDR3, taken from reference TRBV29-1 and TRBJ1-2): SAVISQKPSRDICQRGTSLTIQCQVDSQVTMMFWYRQQPGQSLTLIATANQGSEATYESGFVIDKFPISRPNLTFSTLTVSNMSPEDSSIYLCSVEGRTGGEYGYTFGSGTRLTVV.

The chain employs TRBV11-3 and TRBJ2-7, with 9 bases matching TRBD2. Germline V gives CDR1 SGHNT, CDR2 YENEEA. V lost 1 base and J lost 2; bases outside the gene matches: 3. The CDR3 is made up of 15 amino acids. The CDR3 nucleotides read TGTGCCAGCAGCTTAGCTCAGCGGGGGGCCTACGAGCAGTACTTC. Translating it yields CASSLAQRGAYEQYF.

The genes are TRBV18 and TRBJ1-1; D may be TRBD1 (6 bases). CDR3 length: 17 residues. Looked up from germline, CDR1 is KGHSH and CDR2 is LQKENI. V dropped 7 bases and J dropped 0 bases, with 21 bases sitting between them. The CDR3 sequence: CASLLGTPFLMNTEAFF. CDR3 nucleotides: TGTGCCAGCTTGCTCGGGACACCTTTCCTCATGAACACTGAAGCTTTCTTT.

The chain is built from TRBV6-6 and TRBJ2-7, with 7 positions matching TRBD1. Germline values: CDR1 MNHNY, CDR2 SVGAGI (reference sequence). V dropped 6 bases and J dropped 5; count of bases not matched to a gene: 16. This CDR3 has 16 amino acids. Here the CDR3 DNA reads TGTGCCAGCAGCCTCGACAGGGTGTATGGTACGGACGAGCAGTACTTC. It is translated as CASSLDRVYGTDEQYF.

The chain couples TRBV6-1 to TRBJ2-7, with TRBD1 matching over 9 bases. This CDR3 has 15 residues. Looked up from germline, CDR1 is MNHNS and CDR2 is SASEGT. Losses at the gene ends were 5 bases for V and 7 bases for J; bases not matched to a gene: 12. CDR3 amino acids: CASSPLNRGLEEQYF. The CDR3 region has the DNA TGTGCCAGCAGTCCGCTAAACAGGGGGCTGGAAGAGCAGTACTTC.

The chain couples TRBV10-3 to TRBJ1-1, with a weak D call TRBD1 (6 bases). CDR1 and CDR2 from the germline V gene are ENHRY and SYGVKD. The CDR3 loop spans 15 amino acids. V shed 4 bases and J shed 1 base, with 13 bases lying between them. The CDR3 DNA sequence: TGTGCCATCAGTGTGGGAATAGGGGGGAACACTGAAGCTTTCTTT. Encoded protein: CAISVGIGGNTEAFF.